This T cell receptor (beta chain) was obtained from a study of cytomegalovirus exposure and HLA in healthy donors. Study-wide results and caveats: Across HLA loci, a later analysis found differing TCR association rates, with DRB1 most and HLA-C fewest.

As concerns this clone: Its antigen remains unknown.

Germline-derived CDR1 and CDR2 are LNHNV and YYDKDF (reference sequence). Unmatched junction bases numbered 8, after V lost 3 bases and J lost 1 base. The CDR3 is 17 residues long. PCR was performed using 60 Vbeta and 13 Jbeta primers. The authors' processing: Some 12 million shared chains were among the about 80 million unique TCR beta chains that a later analysis counted. Libraries were prepared by immunoSEQ multiplex PCR; TCRdb keeps only in-frame clonotypes and omits some of them. The V and J calls and clone size are taken from that table; D and trimming were inferred from the DNA. The sample holds around 88,000 clones; 74% are singletons and the top ten take approximately 1.8%.

This receptor was taken from a male donor in good health and CMV-seronegative. The V and J genes are TRBV15 and TRBJ2-3, with TRBD2 matching over 9 bases. The sequencing sample was made of PBMCs. The CDR3 protein is CATSRISAGGGTDTQYF. DNA for the CDR3: TGTGCCACCAGCAGGATCTCGGCGGGAGGGGGCACAGATACGCAGTATTTT.